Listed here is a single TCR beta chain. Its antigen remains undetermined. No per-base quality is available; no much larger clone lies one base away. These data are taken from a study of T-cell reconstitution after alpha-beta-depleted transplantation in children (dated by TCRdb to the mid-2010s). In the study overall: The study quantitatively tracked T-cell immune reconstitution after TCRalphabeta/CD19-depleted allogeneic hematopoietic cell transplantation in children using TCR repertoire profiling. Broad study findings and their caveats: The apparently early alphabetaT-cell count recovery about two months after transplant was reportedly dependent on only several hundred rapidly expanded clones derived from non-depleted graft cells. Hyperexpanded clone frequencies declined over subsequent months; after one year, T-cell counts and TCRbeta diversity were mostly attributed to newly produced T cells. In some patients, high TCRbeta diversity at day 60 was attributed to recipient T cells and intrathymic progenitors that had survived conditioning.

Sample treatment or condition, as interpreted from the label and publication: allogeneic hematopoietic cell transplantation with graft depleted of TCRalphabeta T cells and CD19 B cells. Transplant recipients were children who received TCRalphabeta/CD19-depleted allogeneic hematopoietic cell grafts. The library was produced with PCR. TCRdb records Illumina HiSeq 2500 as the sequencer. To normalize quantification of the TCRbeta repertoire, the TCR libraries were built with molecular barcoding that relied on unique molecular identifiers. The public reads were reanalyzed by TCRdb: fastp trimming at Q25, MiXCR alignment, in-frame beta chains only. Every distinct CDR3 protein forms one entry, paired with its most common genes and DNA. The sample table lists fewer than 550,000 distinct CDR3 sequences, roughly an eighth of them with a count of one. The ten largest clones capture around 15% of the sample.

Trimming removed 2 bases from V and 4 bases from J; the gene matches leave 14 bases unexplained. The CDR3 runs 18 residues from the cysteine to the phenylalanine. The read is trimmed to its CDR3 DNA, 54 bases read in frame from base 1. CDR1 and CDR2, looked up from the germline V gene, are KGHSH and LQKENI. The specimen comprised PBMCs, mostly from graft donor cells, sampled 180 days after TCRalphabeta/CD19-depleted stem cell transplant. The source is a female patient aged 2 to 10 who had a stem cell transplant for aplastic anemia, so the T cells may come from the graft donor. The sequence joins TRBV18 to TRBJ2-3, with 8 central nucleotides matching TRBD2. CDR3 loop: CASSPTLRSVTSADTQYF. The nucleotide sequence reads TGTGCCAGCTCACCAACGTTACGATCGGTGACTAGCGCAGATACGCAGTATTTT.